The 21 T cell receptor beta chains presented below share a single source sample, sequenced in a study of shared clonotypes between healthy human individuals (dated by TCRdb to the early 2020s). The library relied on the immunoSEQ multiplex PCR assay. Drawn from immuneACCESS, this table holds only the in-frame rearrangements with V and J called that TCRdb kept. Clones are partly lost; checked studies trace under half to an unresolved V gene and leave the rest unexplained. The sample table records 2 million to 2.5 million clones; around 92% of these occur just once. The biggest ten clones account for 0.37% of the sample. The source material was naive CD4+ T cells from PBMCs. Interpreted using the paper, the cell subset or site label stands for: CD45RA+ positively selected. All receptors derive from a man in his late teens or twenties in good health. Some clones in this sample may be carry-over from other donors' samples.

Here the CDR3 reads CASSELEGWGETQYF. The CDR3 DNA reads as TGTGCCAGCAGTGAATTGGAGGGTTGGGGAGAGACCCAGTACTTC. The chain combines TRBV25-1 with TRBJ2-5, with TRBD2 as a possible D gene (6 bases). Germline V gene lookup returns CDR1 MGHDK and CDR2 SYGVNS. V shed 1 base and J shed 4 bases, with 13 bases lying between them. The CDR3 length is 15 residues. Full variable domain (rest looked up from reference TRBV25-1 and TRBJ2-5): EADIYQTPRYLVIGTGKKITLECSQTMGHDKMYWYQQDPGMELHLIHYSYGVNSTEKGDLSSESTVSRIRTEHFPLTLESARPSHTSQYLCASSELEGWGETQYFGPGTRLLVL.

The chain has TRBV15 and TRBJ2-3; D uncertain. This CDR3 contains 16 residues. Trimming pared 5 bases from V and 6 bases from J, leaving 21 bases between. CDR1 and CDR2 from the germline V gene are LNHNV and YYDKDF (reference sequence). The CDR3 sequence: CATSEDWTDKRDTQYF. The CDR3 DNA sequence: TGTGCCACCAGCGAGGATTGGACGGATAAACGGGATACGCAGTATTTT.

As to this clone: This sample also contains other DNA sequences that code for the same CDR3. This chain links TRBV28 with TRBJ1-2; D is uncertain. The V end was cut by 1 base, the J end by 3 bases, with 6 bases between. This CDR3 comprises 13 residues. Germline lookup yields CDR1 MDHEN and CDR2 SYDVKM. The CDR3 bases are TGTGCCAGCAGTTTATCCTTGTACTATGGCTACACCTTC. This gives the protein CASSLSLYYGYTF.

A remark on this clone: The conserved phenylalanine or tryptophan normally closing the CDR3 is absent here, so this likely arose from a read error. This chain links TRBV27 with TRBJ1-2, with 10 nucleotides matching TRBD1. The CDR3 covers 15 residues. The germline V gene has CDR1 MNHEY and CDR2 SMNVEV (reference sequence). The trim removed 4 bases at V and 3 bases at J, leaving 5 bases unmatched. The CDR3 region is CASSSAGTGDYGYTS. Here the CDR3 DNA reads TGTGCCAGCAGTTCCGCCGGGACAGGGGACTATGGCTACACCTCC.

The table lists this clone with a count of one. This chain joins TRBV9 and TRBJ1-2; 10 nucleotides line up with TRBD1. CDR1 SGDLS and CDR2 YYNGEE come from the germline V gene. The CDR3 has 18 residues. With V trimmed by 3 bases and J by 5 bases, 16 bases remained unmatched. CDR3 sequence: CASSAGRRGTGDDYGYTF. The CDR3 nucleotides read TGTGCCAGCAGCGCAGGGCGGAGGGGGACAGGGGATGATTATGGCTACACCTTC.

V is TRBV18 and J is TRBJ2-6, with 7 bases fitting TRBD2. V lost 3 bases, J lost 3 bases, and 11 bases stayed unmatched. The V gene's germline CDR1 is KGHSH and CDR2 LQKENI. The CDR3 is 18 amino acids. The CDR3 DNA is TGTGCCAGCTCACCGCAAGCGGGATCACCAGGTGGGGCCAACGTCCTGACTTTC. This codes for CASSPQAGSPGGANVLTF.

The chain employs TRBV4-2 and TRBJ2-5; D is undetermined. The germline V gene encodes CDR1 LGHNA and CDR2 YNFKEQ. This CDR3 is built from 14 residues. V gave up 1 base and J gave up 3 bases, with 9 bases separating them. CDR3 in amino acids: CASSQGTGEETQYF. The DNA for the CDR3 is TGTGCCAGCAGCCAAGGCACGGGTGAAGAGACCCAGTACTTC.

V gene TRBV11-2 combines with J gene TRBJ2-4; D perhaps matches TRBD2 (5 bases). Trimming cost V 5 bases and J 0 bases, with 8 bases left between them. CDR1 and CDR2 from the germline V gene are SGHAT and FQNNGV. CDR3 size: 14 residues. The CDR3, as DNA: TGTGCCAGCAGCCCCGGGGTAGCCAAAAACATTCAGTACTTC. The encoded protein is CASSPGVAKNIQYF.

This sequence joins TRBV18 and TRBJ1-2; a weak D match, TRBD1 (5 bases). Trimming left V 3 bases short and J 3 bases short, with 17 bases between. Germline V gives CDR1 KGHSH, CDR2 LQKENI. CDR3 length: 16 amino acids. CDR3 sequence: CASSPGPGQSDYGYTF. In DNA, the CDR3 is TGTGCCAGCTCACCCGGTCCAGGGCAAAGCGACTATGGCTACACCTTC. Filled out from reference TRBV18 and TRBJ1-2, the complete variable domain reads NAGVMQNPRHLVRRRGQEARLRCSPMKGHSHVYWYRQLPEEGLKFMVYLQKENIIDESGMPKERFSAEFPKEGPSILRIQQVVRGDSAAYFCASSPGPGQSDYGYTFGSGTRLTVV.

A remark on this clone: The sample holds other DNA sequences that translate to the same CDR3. The chain employs TRBV5-1 and TRBJ1-5, with 7 bases fitting TRBD1. V trimming: 0 bases; J trimming: 3 bases; junction bases outside the gene matches: 3. Per germline, CDR1 SGHRS and CDR2 YFSETQ. The CDR3 covers 15 residues. The DNA for the CDR3 is TGCGCCAGCAGCTTGGGAGACAGGGTCAATCAGCCCCAGCATTTT. Protein sequence: CASSLGDRVNQPQHF.

V and J are TRBV27 and TRBJ2-1; 8 positions match TRBD2. V lost 8 bases, J lost 9 bases, and 15 bases stayed unmatched. Germline V gives CDR1 MNHEY, CDR2 SMNVEV (reference sequence). This CDR3 comprises 15 residues. CDR3 bases: TGTGCCAGCGGGGAATGGAGCGGGAGCCCCTCTGAGCAGTTCTTC. This sequence encodes CASGEWSGSPSEQFF.

This clone was observed a handful of times. The gene calls are TRBV6-5 and TRBJ1-2; D remains ambiguous. The CDR3 contains 12 residues. Trimming pared 6 bases from V and 7 bases from J, leaving 12 bases between. Germline V gene sequence: CDR1 MNHEY, CDR2 SVGAGI. CDR3 sequence reads: CASSPSPGGYTF. For the CDR3, the DNA is TGTGCCAGCAGCCCTTCGCCCGGTGGCTACACCTTC.

The chain couples TRBV7-3 to TRBJ2-1; D gene uncertain. Trimming removed 1 base from V and 9 bases from J, with 16 bases in between. Germline V gives CDR1 SGHTA, CDR2 FQGTGA. The CDR3 runs 15 residues. CDR3 DNA sequence: TGTGCCAGCAGCTTAATATCCCAGCCAGGCAGTGAGCAGTTCTTC. The encoded protein is CASSLISQPGSEQFF.

The chain uses TRBV5-5 and TRBJ1-5; TRBD1 is a possible D gene (6 bases). V lost 2 bases to trimming and J lost 3 bases, with 12 bases between them. This CDR3 is 15 amino acids long. Germline loops: CDR1 SGHKS, CDR2 YYEKEE (reference sequence). Here the CDR3 DNA reads TGTGCCAGCAGCTTAGGGCAGGGGATCAATCAGCCCCAGCATTTT. It yields the protein CASSLGQGINQPQHF.

The table lists this clone with a few counts. The chain is built from TRBV5-4 and TRBJ2-2, with TRBD1 identical over 8 bases. This CDR3 has 16 amino acids. The ends lost 3 bases at V and 3 bases at J; junction bases unmatched: 7. Looked up from germline, CDR1 is SGHNT and CDR2 is YYREEE (reference sequence). CDR3 amino acids: CASSSYPGQDTGELFF. Written as DNA, the CDR3 is TGTGCCAGCAGCTCCTACCCGGGACAGGACACCGGGGAGCTGTTTTTT. The whole variable domain, remainder taken from reference TRBV5-4 and TRBJ2-2, is ETGVTQSPTHLIKTRGQQVTLRCSSQSGHNTVSWYQQALGQGPQFIFQYYREEENGRGNFPPRFSGLQFPNYSSELNVNALELDDSALYLCASSSYPGQDTGELFFGEGSRLTVL.

This clone showed up just once. The V gene is TRBV13, the J gene TRBJ1-4; TRBD1 aligns across 7 bases. The CDR3 runs to 16 residues. V shed 5 bases and J 8 bases; nucleotides not matched to a gene: 14. Germline V gene lookup returns CDR1 PRHDT and CDR2 FYEKMQ (reference sequence). CDR3 nucleotide sequence: TGTGCCAGCAGCCAGCGGTCGGCAGGGGGTGAAGAAAAACTGTTTTTT. Translation gives CASSQRSAGGEEKLFF.

The chain employs TRBV28 and TRBJ2-1; 7 nucleotides align to TRBD2. The CDR3 spans 15 residues. The ends lost 3 bases at V and 5 bases at J; junction bases unmatched: 7. Germline CDR1 MDHEN, CDR2 SYDVKM. The CDR3 loop reads CASSLVGGANNEQFF. The CDR3 bases are TGTGCCAGCAGTTTGGTGGGAGGGGCTAACAATGAGCAGTTCTTC.

This chain links TRBV6-5 with TRBJ1-5; TRBD1 might be the D (5 bases). Trimming took off 6 bases at V and 3 bases at J, with 12 bases between the two ends. CDR1 is MNHEY, CDR2 SVGAGI, per germline. The CDR3 length is 14 residues. The CDR3 reads CASSQDSNNQPQHF. The CDR3 nucleotides are TGTGCCAGCAGCCAAGACAGCAACAATCAGCCCCAGCATTTT.

The chain is built from TRBV5-6 and TRBJ1-1; 8 bases match TRBD1. Looked up from germline, CDR1 is SGHDT and CDR2 is YYEEEE. V shed 3 bases and J 5 bases; nucleotides not matched to a gene: 12. The CDR3 loop spans 16 amino acids. CDR3 bases: TGTGCCAGCAGCTGGGGCCAGGGGGCTGGTGGGACTGAAGCTTTCTTT. This sequence encodes CASSWGQGAGGTEAFF.

The rearrangement uses TRBV21-1 and TRBJ2-1; no check of the table's D call, TRBD2, against the DNA was made. TRBV21-1 is a pseudogene segment. This CDR3 spans 16 amino acids. CDR3 bases: TGTGCCAGCAGCAACCTGGTTTGCGGGGACTACAATGAGCAGTTCTTC. The encoded protein is CASSNLVCGDYNEQFF.

V usage is TRBV7-8 and J usage is TRBJ1-3; 7 bases are a match to TRBD1. The germline CDR1 and CDR2 sequences are SGHVS and FQNEAQ. J was trimmed by 0 bases and V by 1 base; bases with no gene match: 6. CDR3 length: 17 amino acids. The CDR3, as DNA: TGTGCCAGCAGCTTAGTTAAGGGGGCAGGCTCTGGAAACACCATATATTTT. It is translated as CASSLVKGAGSGNTIYF.